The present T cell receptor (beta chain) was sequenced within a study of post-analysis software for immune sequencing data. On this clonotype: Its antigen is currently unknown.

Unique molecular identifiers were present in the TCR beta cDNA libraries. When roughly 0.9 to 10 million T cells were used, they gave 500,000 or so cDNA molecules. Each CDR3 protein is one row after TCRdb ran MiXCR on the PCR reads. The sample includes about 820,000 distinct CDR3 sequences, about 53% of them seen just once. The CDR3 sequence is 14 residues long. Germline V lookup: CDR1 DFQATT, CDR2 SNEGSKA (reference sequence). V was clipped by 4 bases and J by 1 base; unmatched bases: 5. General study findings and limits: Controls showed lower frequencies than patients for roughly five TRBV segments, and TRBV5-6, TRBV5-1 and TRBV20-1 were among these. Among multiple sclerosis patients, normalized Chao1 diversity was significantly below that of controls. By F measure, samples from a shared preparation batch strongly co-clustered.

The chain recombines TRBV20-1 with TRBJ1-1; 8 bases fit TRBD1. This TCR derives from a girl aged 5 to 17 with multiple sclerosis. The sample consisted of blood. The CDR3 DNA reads TGCAGTGCTATCTGGACAGGGAAGAACACTGAAGCTTTCTTT. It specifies CSAIWTGKNTEAFF.